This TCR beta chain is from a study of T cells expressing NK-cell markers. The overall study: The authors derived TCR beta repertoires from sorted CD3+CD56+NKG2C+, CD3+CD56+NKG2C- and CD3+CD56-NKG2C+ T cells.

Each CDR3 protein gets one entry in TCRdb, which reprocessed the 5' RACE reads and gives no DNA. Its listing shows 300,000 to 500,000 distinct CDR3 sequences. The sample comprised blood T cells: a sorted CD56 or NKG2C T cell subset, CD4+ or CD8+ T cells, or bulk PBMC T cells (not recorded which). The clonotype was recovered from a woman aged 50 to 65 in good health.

The CDR3 protein is CAINSAMNTEAFF. This chain joins TRBV10-3 and TRBJ1-1. The V gene's germline CDR1 is ENHRY and CDR2 SYGVKD. The CDR3 has 13 amino acids.